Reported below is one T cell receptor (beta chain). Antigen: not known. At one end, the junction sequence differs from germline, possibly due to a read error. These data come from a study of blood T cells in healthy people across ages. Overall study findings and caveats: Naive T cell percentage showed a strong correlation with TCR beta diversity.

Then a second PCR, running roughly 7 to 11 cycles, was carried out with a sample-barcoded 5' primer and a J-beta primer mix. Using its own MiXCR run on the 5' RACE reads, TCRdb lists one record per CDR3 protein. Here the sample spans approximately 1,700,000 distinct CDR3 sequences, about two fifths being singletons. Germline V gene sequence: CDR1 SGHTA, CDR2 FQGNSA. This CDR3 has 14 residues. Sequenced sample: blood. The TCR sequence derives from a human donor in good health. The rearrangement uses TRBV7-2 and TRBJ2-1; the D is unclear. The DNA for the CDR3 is TGTGCCAGCAACTTAGAGGTCGTAGCAGTTGAGCAGTTCTTC. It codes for CASNLEVVAVEQFF.